Listed below are T cell receptor beta chains from one sample, sequenced in a study of tissue T cells after allogeneic stem cell transplantation. Produced via immunoSEQ multiplex PCR; TCRdb's table is partial and in-frame only. The table lists 28,000 or so clones, about 90% of them singletons. This sample comprised blood, obtained before transplantation. The receptors come from a male donor at least 60 years old who later had graft-versus-host disease after an allogeneic stem cell transplant. Both conserved end residues are part of each CDR3. D genes are given only for firm matches. Clone size is not always given. Where it is, it says once, few, many or a class for expanded clones.

clone_size	v_call	d_call	j_call	cdr3_length	cdr3_aa	cdr3_nt
once	TRBV20-1	.	TRBJ2-7	11	CSAREKYEQYF	TGCAGTGCTAGAGAAAAATACGAGCAGTACTTC
.	TRBV24-1	TRBD2	TRBJ2-5	15	CATRGLAGLGETQYF	TGTGCCACCAGAGGACTAGCGGGCCTCGGGGAGACCCAGTACTTC
.	TRBV2	.	TRBJ1-1	14	CASSLTAENTEAFF	TGTGCCAGCAGTCTTACAGCAGAGAACACTGAAGCTTTCTTT
.	TRBV19	.	TRBJ1-4	15	CASSIGQTSNEKLFF	TGTGCCAGTAGTATAGGCCAAACCTCTAATGAAAAACTGTTTTTT
few	TRBV7-2	TRBD1	TRBJ1-2	13	CASSRDSNYGYTF	TGTGCCAGCAGCAGGGACAGTAACTATGGCTACACCTTC
.	TRBV28	TRBD1	TRBJ2-2	19	CASSYPTGTDNSNTGELFF	TGTGCCAGCAGTTACCCAACCGGGACAGACAATTCGAACACCGGGGAGCTGTTTTTT
few	TRBV18	TRBD2	TRBJ2-5	14	CASLRTSGRETQYF	TGTGCCAGCCTAAGGACTAGCGGGAGGGAGACCCAGTACTTC
.	TRBV28	TRBD1	TRBJ2-1	13	CASSVGQDNEQFF	TGTGCCAGCAGCGTGGGACAGGACAATGAGCAGTTCTTC
.	TRBV3-1/TRBV3-2	TRBD2	TRBJ2-5	16	CASSLLGGGSKETQYF	TGTGCCAGCAGCTTACTCGGGGGGGGCTCTAAAGAGACCCAGTACTTC
.	TRBV6-1	.	TRBJ1-1	12	CASSPPGAEAFF	TGTGCCAGCAGTCCTCCCGGCGCTGAAGCTTTCTTT
.	TRBV4-1	TRBD2	TRBJ2-5	16	CASSQVGLAALETQYF	TGCGCCAGCAGCCAAGTTGGACTAGCGGCTCTCGAGACCCAGTACTTC
.	TRBV5-1	TRBD1	TRBJ2-7	14	CASTQGTGGFEQYF	TGCGCCAGCACCCAAGGGACAGGGGGTTTTGAGCAGTACTTC
.	TRBV5-8	TRBD2	TRBJ2-7	13	CASLISGSYEQYF	TGTGCCAGCCTGATAAGCGGGAGTTACGAGCAGTACTTC
.	TRBV6-5	TRBD1	TRBJ1-5	16	CASSFISGTGVQPQHF	TGTGCCAGCAGTTTCATTTCCGGGACAGGGGTTCAGCCCCAGCATTTT
.	TRBV6-6	.	TRBJ2-7	13	CASNRDMGYEQYF	TGTGCCAGCAACAGGGATATGGGCTACGAGCAGTACTTC
.	TRBV19	.	TRBJ1-5	17	CASSIAGQGHRNQPQHF	TGTGCCAGTAGTATAGCCGGGCAGGGGCATCGGAATCAGCCCCAGCATTTT
.	TRBV9	.	TRBJ1-4	15	CASSVEPLGGEKLFF	TGTGCCAGCAGCGTAGAACCCCTAGGAGGTGAAAAACTGTTTTTT
.	TRBV6-5	.	TRBJ1-1	15	CASTSGRGGDTEAFF	TGTGCCAGCACATCTGGTAGGGGGGGTGACACTGAAGCTTTCTTT
.	TRBV30	.	TRBJ2-1	14	CAWSLRGPYNEQFF	TGTGCCTGGAGTCTGAGGGGACCCTACAATGAGCAGTTCTTC
.	TRBV5-1	.	TRBJ2-5	11	CASSLEETQYF	TGCGCCAGCAGCTTGGAGGAGACCCAGTACTTC
.	TRBV7-2	.	TRBJ2-7	13	CASSIRQHGEQYF	TGTGCCAGCAGCATACGACAACACGGCGAGCAGTACTTC
.	TRBV18	.	TRBJ2-5	15	CASSPNLDSQETQYF	TGTGCCAGCTCACCAAATCTCGACAGCCAAGAGACCCAGTACTTC
few	TRBV5-1	.	TRBJ2-5	11	CASSLQETQYF	TGCGCCAGCAGCTTACAAGAGACCCAGTACTTC
.	TRBV2	TRBD2	TRBJ2-5	15	CASSVASGGQETQYF	TGTGCCAGCAGTGTAGCTAGCGGGGGACAAGAGACCCAGTACTTC
.	TRBV6-5	.	TRBJ1-2	15	CASSYSQGANYGYTF	TGTGCCAGCAGTTACTCTCAAGGGGCCAACTATGGCTACACCTTC
.	TRBV9	TRBD2	TRBJ2-7	15	CASSDGVAGSNEQYF	TGTGCCAGCAGCGATGGGGTAGCGGGAAGCAACGAGCAGTACTTC
.	TRBV18	.	TRBJ2-7	12	CASSQASYEQYF	TGTGCCAGCTCACAGGCCTCCTACGAGCAGTACTTC
.	TRBV28	TRBD2	TRBJ2-7	15	CASSLLLAGSREQYF	TGTGCCAGCAGCCTTCTCCTAGCGGGGTCCCGGGAGCAGTACTTC
few	TRBV7-9	.	TRBJ1-6	14	CASSLGGIGSPLHF	TGTGCCAGCAGCTTAGGGGGGATCGGATCACCCCTCCACTTT
once	TRBV5-1	TRBD2	TRBJ2-1	14	CASSTSGTYNEQFF	TGCGCCAGTAGCACTAGCGGGACTTACAATGAGCAGTTCTTC
.	TRBV9	TRBD1	TRBJ2-2	14	CASSVEQGAGELFF	TGTGCCAGCAGCGTAGAACAGGGGGCCGGGGAGCTGTTTTTT
.	TRBV4-2	.	TRBJ2-5	15	CASSQRWGGPVTQYF	TGTGCCAGCAGCCAACGGTGGGGGGGGCCGGTGACCCAGTACTTC
.	TRBV19	.	TRBJ2-5	13	CASSQSGRETQYF	TGTGCCAGTAGTCAGTCGGGGCGAGAGACCCAGTACTTC
.	TRBV5-1	.	TRBJ1-6	15	CASSSGQRGDSPLHF	TGCGCCAGCAGCTCGGGACAACGAGGGGATTCACCCCTCCACTTT
.	TRBV30	TRBD1	TRBJ1-6	14	CAWDQGAYNSPLHF	TGTGCCTGGGACCAGGGGGCTTATAATTCACCCCTCCACTTT
.	TRBV28	.	TRBJ1-1	16	CASSTIAGRGGTEAFF	TGTGCCAGCAGCACAATCGCGGGGAGGGGTGGAACTGAAGCTTTCTTT
.	TRBV20-1	.	TRBJ1-2	12	CSASREDYGYTF	TGCAGTGCTAGTAGGGAGGACTATGGCTACACCTTC
.	TRBV6-5	.	TRBJ2-3	11	CASTDGVAQYF	TGTGCCAGCACCGACGGGGTGGCGCAGTATTTT
.	TRBV10-3	TRBD2	TRBJ2-2	16	CAGSQKREGDTGELFF	TGTGCCGGATCCCAAAAGCGGGAGGGAGACACCGGGGAGCTGTTTTTT
few	TRBV27	.	TRBJ2-7	12	CASSSGSYEQYF	TGTGCCAGCAGCTCTGGTTCCTACGAGCAGTACTTC